This is a list of T cell receptor beta chains from one sample in a study of cytomegalovirus exposure and HLA in healthy donors. Produced via immunoSEQ multiplex PCR; TCRdb's table is partial and in-frame only. The sample has 70,000 or so clones. The sequenced material came from PBMCs. All receptors derive from a man in his forties or fifties in good health and CMV-seronegative. The CDR3 runs from the conserved cysteine through the conserved F or W. D genes are given only for firm matches.

j_call d_call v_call cdr3_nt cdr3_aa
TRBJ1-1 - TRBV5-4 TGTGCCAGCAGCACGGACAGTAGCACTGAAGCTTTCTTT CASSTDSSTEAFF
TRBJ2-7 TRBD1 TRBV5-1 TGCGCCAGCAGCCCGGACAGGTCCCTCACCTACGAGCAGTACTTC CASSPDRSLTYEQYF
TRBJ1-1 - TRBV5-1 TGCGCCAGCAGCTTGCGTTGGGGGGACACTGAAGCTTTCTTT CASSLRWGDTEAFF
TRBJ1-6 - TRBV7-9 TGTGCCAGCAGCTTGGACATCTCACCCCTCCACTTT CASSLDISPLHF
TRBJ2-3 TRBD1 TRBV5-8 TGTGCCAGCAGCTTGGTAGGGGGCTTCTCAGATACGCAGTATTTT CASSLVGGFSDTQYF
TRBJ2-2 - TRBV2 TGTGCCAGCAGGGGGACTTGGGCCGGGGAGCTGTTTTTT CASRGTWAGELFF
TRBJ1-6 TRBD1 TRBV7-8 TGTGCCAGCAGCCCCGGACAGGGCCGATCCGTCCTCCACTTT CASSPGQGRSVLHF
TRBJ1-4 - TRBV5-1 TGCGCCAGCAGCTTGACAGGGAGTGAAAAACTGTTTTTT CASSLTGSEKLFF
TRBJ2-1 - TRBV18 TGTGCCAGCTCCCAAAATTCACGGGACAATGAGCAGTTCTTC CASSQNSRDNEQFF
TRBJ1-6 - TRBV5-6 TGTGCCAGCAGCTTGAGGAGGCGGAATAATTCACCCCTCCACTTT CASSLRRRNNSPLHF
TRBJ2-1 TRBD2 TRBV28 TGTGCCAGCATCGTTAGCGGGGGGTCCTGGAATGAGCAGTTCTTC CASIVSGGSWNEQFF
TRBJ2-4 - TRBV19 TGTGCCAGTAGTACAGGGGACATTCAGTACTTC CASSTGDIQYF
TRBJ1-2 - TRBV27 TGTGCCAGCAGGGGGGACAATCACTATGGCTACACCTTC CASRGDNHYGYTF
TRBJ2-1 TRBD2 TRBV7-2 TGTGCCAGCAGCCGGACTAGCGACTACAATGAGCAGTTCTTC CASSRTSDYNEQFF
TRBJ2-3 TRBD2 TRBV30 TGTGCCTGGAGTAGGGGGGGCTCCCCCGGCTCAGCGGGGGGGCGAGATACGCAGTATTTT CAWSRGGSPGSAGGRDTQYF
TRBJ1-4 - TRBV25-1 TGTGCCACGTCTGAGCGGAAAGCTAATGAAAAACTGTTTTTT CATSERKANEKLFF
TRBJ1-2 - TRBV4-2 TGTGCCAGCAGCCAACGATACGGGGAGTCTTATGGCTACACCTTC CASSQRYGESYGYTF
TRBJ1-1 TRBD1 TRBV9 TGTGCCAGCAGCGTAGGGGGACAGGCAAACACTGAAGCTTTCTTT CASSVGGQANTEAFF
TRBJ2-2 - TRBV9 TGTGCCAGCAGCATCGGACAGATCACCGGGGAGCTGTTTTTT CASSIGQITGELFF
TRBJ2-1 - TRBV7-6 TGTGCCAGCAGCTCCCTATGGAGAGTTGGCAATGAGCAGTTCTTC CASSSLWRVGNEQFF
TRBJ1-6 - TRBV6-5 TGTGCCAGCCGGGGAGGGACGCCACCCCTCCACTTT CASRGGTPPLHF
TRBJ1-6 - TRBV7-8 TGTGCCAGCAGCCATCGACAGGCAGACTATAATTCACCCCTCCACTTT CASSHRQADYNSPLHF
TRBJ1-2 - TRBV5-4 TGTGCCAGCAGCCTAGGGAGGGCGGAAGGCTACACCTTC CASSLGRAEGYTF
TRBJ2-5 - TRBV7-2 TGTGCCAGCAACCAGGGGATTCAGGAGACCCAGTACTTC CASNQGIQETQYF
TRBJ1-4 - TRBV2 TGTGCCAGCCCTAAGTCCTCCGGGACAATGAATGAACAACTGTTTTTT CASPKSSGTMNEQLFF
TRBJ2-7 TRBD1 TRBV19 TGTGCCAGTAGTCCCAACAGGGGGCTCGAGCAGTACTTC CASSPNRGLEQYF
TRBJ2-7 - TRBV4-1 TGCGCCAGCAGCCAACACCGGGGCGAGCAGTACTTC CASSQHRGEQYF
TRBJ2-5 TRBD1 TRBV19 TGTGCCAGTAGTACCCAGGGGGTCCAAGAGACCCAGTACTTC CASSTQGVQETQYF
TRBJ1-4 - TRBV6-1 TGTGCCAGCGGGCAGGGGTGGGGTGGTAATGAAAAACTGTTTTTT CASGQGWGGNEKLFF
TRBJ1-1 - TRBV2 TGTGCCAGTCGATTGGGACAGAACACTGAAGCTTTCTTT CASRLGQNTEAFF
TRBJ1-2 TRBD1 TRBV11-2 TGTGCCAGCAGCCCAGCCGGGACAGAAATTAACTATGGCTACACCTTC CASSPAGTEINYGYTF
TRBJ2-3 TRBD2 TRBV5-1 TGCGCCAGCAGCTCGAGACTAGCGGGAATAACAGATACGCAGTATTTT CASSSRLAGITDTQYF
TRBJ2-5 TRBD1 TRBV10-3 TGTGCCATCAGATCGGACAGGGGGCTAGAGACCCAGTACTTC CAIRSDRGLETQYF
TRBJ2-1 - TRBV7-9 TGTGCCAGCAGCTTTCCCCTAGCGACCTACAATGAGCAGTTCTTC CASSFPLATYNEQFF
TRBJ2-2 TRBD1 TRBV10-3 TGTGCCATCAGTGGGGACAGGGGGGCGAACACCGGGGAGCTGTTTTTT CAISGDRGANTGELFF
TRBJ1-1 - TRBV5-6 TGTGCCAGCAGCTTGGGCGGTAAGGGGTGGACTGAAGCTTTCTTT CASSLGGKGWTEAFF
TRBJ1-5 TRBD1 TRBV29-1 TGCAGCGTTGGGGACAGGGGGCAGCCCCAGCATTTT CSVGDRGQPQHF
TRBJ1-1 - TRBV6-1 TGTGCCAGCAATCAGTGGGGCAGAGACACTGAAGCTTTCTTT CASNQWGRDTEAFF
TRBJ2-7 - TRBV5-1 TGCGCCAGCAGCTTGGGGCAGGGTATCGAGCAGTACTTC CASSLGQGIEQYF
TRBJ2-3 TRBD1 TRBV29-1 TGCAGCGTTCGACCGGGACAGGGAACTCATAGCACAGATACGCAGTATTTT CSVRPGQGTHSTDTQYF
TRBJ2-5 - TRBV5-1 TGCGCCAGCAGCTTGGGGGCGGGAGAGACCCAGTACTTC CASSLGAGETQYF
TRBJ2-2 - TRBV18 TGTGCCAGCTCACCAAGACGGACAGCTAACACCGGGGAGCTGTTTTTT CASSPRRTANTGELFF
TRBJ1-5 TRBD1 TRBV7-9 TGTGCCAGCAGTTCTCTGACAGGGACAGCTAGCAATCAGCCCCAGCATTTT CASSSLTGTASNQPQHF
TRBJ2-1 TRBD2 TRBV4-1 TGCGCCAGCAGCCATCGCGGGGGGGCCAGTTCGAATGAGCAGTTCTTC CASSHRGGASSNEQFF
TRBJ1-3 - TRBV27 TGTGCCAGCAGTTTAGCTAGGAACCCTGGAAACACCATATATTTT CASSLARNPGNTIYF
TRBJ2-1 TRBD2 TRBV5-4 TGTGCCAGCAGCTCCCAGCGGGGGTGGAATGAGCAGTTCTTC CASSSQRGWNEQFF
TRBJ2-5 TRBD2 TRBV20-1 TGCAGTGCGGGGACTAGGGAGACCCAGTACTTC CSAGTRETQYF
TRBJ1-2 - TRBV19 TGTGCCAGTTACTCCACCACACAGGGAGTAAAAGGCTACACCTTC CASYSTTQGVKGYTF
TRBJ2-5 TRBD2 TRBV30 TGTGCCTGGAGTCTGGGAAAAAAACCGGGACTAGGTGCAGAGACCCAGTACTTC CAWSLGKKPGLGAETQYF
TRBJ2-2 TRBD1 TRBV10-2 TGCGCCAGCAGTGAGTCTGGGGACAGGGGGTTGAGGAACACCGGGGAGCTGTTTTTT CASSESGDRGLRNTGELFF
TRBJ2-1 TRBD2 TRBV13 TGTGCCAGCAGCACCCCTAGCGGGGGCGGCTCAATTTACAATGAGCAGTTCTTC CASSTPSGGGSIYNEQFF
TRBJ2-7 TRBD2 TRBV18 TGTGCCAGCTCACCACTAGCGGGGGACTCCTACGAGCAGTACTTC CASSPLAGDSYEQYF
TRBJ1-6 - TRBV5-6 TGTGCCAGCAGCCCGTCATTTAGGGGGAGTTCACCCCTCCACTTT CASSPSFRGSSPLHF
TRBJ2-5 TRBD1 TRBV5-4 TGTGCCAGCAGCTTGGTGGACAGGGAGACCCAGTACTTC CASSLVDRETQYF
TRBJ2-6 - TRBV4-2 TGTGCCAGCAGCCAAGAGGGCCCCATCTCTGGGGCCAACGTCCTGACTTTC CASSQEGPISGANVLTF
TRBJ1-5 - TRBV11-2 TGTGCCAGCAGCTTAGGGTCCCGGGGGGACCAGCCCCAGCATTTT CASSLGSRGDQPQHF